The 5 T cell receptor beta chains below were found in one sample sequenced in a study of spatial heterogeneity in lung cancer. Study-wide findings and caveats: Expanded alpha and beta TCR counts within tumors tracked tumor mutation counts.

MiXCR, run by TCRdb on the 5' RACE reads, gives a single entry per CDR3 protein. The sample includes about 1,400 distinct CDR3 sequences, 10% to 15% of them seen just once. For these TCRs, the target antigens are not known. The time point: sample taken at primary tumor resection. The source was lung tumor tissue, collected at surgery. The receptors shown here come from a female donor with early-stage non-small cell lung cancer.

This clonotype is labeled as medium-sized. Little can be read into the size of this beta chain, an off-target read in a library designed for alpha chains. The gene calls are TRBV13 and TRBJ1-5; D not resolved. The germline V gene has CDR1 PRHDT and CDR2 FYEKMQ (reference sequence). The CDR3 is 12 amino acids. Trimming took 4 bases from V and 7 from J, leaving 8 bases between them. The CDR3 nucleotides are TGTGCCAGCAGCTCGATGGGCCAGCCCCAGCATTTT. This translates into CASSSMGQPQHF.

With regard to this clonotype: The library was built for alpha chains, so this beta chain is an off-target read and its size means little. This sequence joins TRBV5-1 and TRBJ1-1; TRBD1 might be the D (6 bases). Germline V gene data show CDR1 as SGHRS and CDR2 as YFSETQ. With 1 base removed from V and 6 bases from J, the gap between germline ends came to 19 bases. The CDR3 length is 16 residues. CDR3 amino acids: CASSLRGGSQLPEAFF. DNA for the CDR3: TGCGCCAGCAGCTTGAGAGGGGGGAGCCAACTACCTGAAGCTTTCTTT.

This clonotype is classed as medium-sized. This beta chain is a stray sequence in a library constructed for alpha chains; its clone size is not meaningful. V is TRBV11-2 and J is TRBJ2-5; no definite D call. This CDR3 spans 13 amino acids. V was cut by 0 bases and J by 5 bases, with 7 bases left in between. Germline loops: CDR1 SGHAT, CDR2 FQNNGV. CDR3 nucleotides: TGTGCCAGCAGCTTAGATTGGGCGGAGACCCAGTACTTC. Protein sequence: CASSLDWAETQYF.

This clonotype is categorized as medium-sized (0.01 to 0.1%). This beta chain was picked up by a library intended for alpha chains and is off target, so its count carries little meaning. The J gene is TRBJ2-4, the V gene TRBV9, with 10 bases lining up with TRBD2. The V segment lost 2 bases and the J segment 6 bases; nucleotides outside the gene matches: 5. This CDR3 has 15 amino acids. CDR1 and CDR2 (germline): SGDLS, YYNGEE. The CDR3 DNA reads as TGTGCCAGCAGCGTCGCGGGACTAGCGAGAAACATTCAGTACTTC. It yields the protein CASSVAGLARNIQYF.

By share, this clonotype ranks as medium-sized (0.01 to 0.1%). Found in a library prepared for alpha chains, this beta chain is an off-target read, and its abundance has little meaning. The CDR3 coding sequence is TGCAGTGGGGCTACAGGGGTCGAGACCCAGTACTTC. Translation: CSGATGVETQYF. V is TRBV20-1 and J is TRBJ2-5; 7 bases are a match to TRBD1. Trimming took 7 bases from V and 5 from J; bases not matched to a gene: 7. This CDR3 has 12 amino acids. Germline V lookup: CDR1 DFQATT, CDR2 SNEGSKA (reference sequence).